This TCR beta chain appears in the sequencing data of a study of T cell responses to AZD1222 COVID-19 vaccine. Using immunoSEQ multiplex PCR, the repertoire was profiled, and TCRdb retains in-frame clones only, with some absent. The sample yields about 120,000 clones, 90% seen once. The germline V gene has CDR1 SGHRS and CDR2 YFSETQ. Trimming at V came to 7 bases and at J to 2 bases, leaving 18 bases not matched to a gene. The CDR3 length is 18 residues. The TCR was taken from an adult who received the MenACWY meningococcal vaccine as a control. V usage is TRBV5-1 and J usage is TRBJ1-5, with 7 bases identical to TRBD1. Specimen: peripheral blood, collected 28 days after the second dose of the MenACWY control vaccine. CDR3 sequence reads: CASPSQPNRGRGNQPQHF. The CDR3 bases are TGCGCCAGCCCCTCACAACCGAACAGGGGACGAGGCAATCAGCCCCAGCATTTT.